This T cell receptor beta chain was found in a study of blood T cell repertoires in COVID-19. Study details: Collection of acute and convalescent COVID-19 samples took place in the United States, Italy and Spain.

Clones were read by immunoSEQ multiplex PCR, and TCRdb kept only the in-frame ones, dropping some. This sample has a few hundred thousand clones, with 85% to 90% found just once. V lost 3 bases to trimming and J lost 3 bases; unmatched junction nucleotides: 0. The CDR3 has 14 amino acids. Germline values: CDR1 SGDLS, CDR2 YYNGEE. This sequence joins TRBV9 and TRBJ2-6; the match to TRBD1 covers 7 bases. The sequenced material came from peripheral blood. This sequence was found in a woman in her forties or fifties with acute or convalescent COVID-19. CDR3 amino acids: CASSGQGGANVLTF. In DNA, the CDR3 is TGTGCCAGCAGCGGACAGGGTGGGGCCAACGTCCTGACTTTC.